The 17 T cell receptor beta chains presented below share a single source sample, sequenced in a study of cytomegalovirus exposure and HLA in healthy donors. The PCR had 60 Vbeta and 13 Jbeta primers. Sequencing was performed with immunoSEQ multiplex PCR; in TCRdb, only in-frame clones are kept and a portion is missing. The table shows some 140,000 clones, with around four fifths occurring only once. The sample was PBMCs. These receptors were taken from a male donor in good health and CMV-seropositive.

This chain links TRBV6-1 with TRBJ2-1; the match to TRBD2 covers 10 bases. The V and J ends lost 6 bases and 3 bases, in that order; junction bases with no gene match: 5. The CDR3 is 15 residues long. Germline lookup yields CDR1 MNHNS and CDR2 SASEGT. The CDR3 nucleotides read TGTGCCAGCAGCCCCACTAGCGGGGACTACAATGAGCAGTTCTTC. Its protein product is CASSPTSGDYNEQFF.

The chain is built from TRBV11-2 and TRBJ1-1, with D unclear. Germline-derived CDR1 and CDR2 are SGHAT and FQNNGV. The CDR3 runs 12 residues. V lost 2 bases and J 6 bases, leaving 7 bases between the germline ends. The CDR3 region is CASSLYSSEAFF. In nucleotides, the CDR3 is TGTGCCAGCAGCTTATACAGTTCTGAAGCTTTCTTT.

This clone came up once. The chain has TRBV18 and TRBJ1-1; D perhaps matches TRBD1 (5 bases). V shed 0 bases and J shed 1 base, with 9 bases lying between them. The germline V gene has CDR1 KGHSH and CDR2 LQKENI. The CDR3 has 15 residues. The CDR3 sequence is CASSPPSDTNTEAFF. The CDR3 nucleotides are TGTGCCAGCTCACCACCGTCGGACACGAACACTGAAGCTTTCTTT.

The chain employs TRBV5-1 and TRBJ2-5, with TRBD2 matching 7 bases. The CDR3 is made up of 15 amino acids. Germline V gives CDR1 SGHRS, CDR2 YFSETQ. J lost 2 bases, V lost 5 bases, and 9 bases had no gene match. CDR3 sequence reads: CASSIGGTGQETQYF. CDR3 DNA: TGCGCCAGCAGTATCGGGGGGACCGGGCAAGAGACCCAGTACTTC.

The genes are TRBV4-1 and TRBJ1-5, with D maybe TRBD1 (5 bases). The CDR3 sequence is 14 residues long. V was cut by 3 bases and J by 4 bases, with 10 bases left in between. Germline assignment: CDR1 MGHRA and CDR2 YSYEKL. The CDR3 is CASSQAGQNQPQHF. CDR3 in DNA: TGCGCCAGCAGCCAGGCCGGACAAAATCAGCCCCAGCATTTT.

This sequence joins TRBV28 and TRBJ1-6; TRBD1 is a possible D gene (6 bases). CDR1 MDHEN and CDR2 SYDVKM come from the germline V gene. The V end lost 2 bases, the J end lost 10 bases, and 12 bases lay between the germline ends. The CDR3 runs to 14 residues. The DNA of the CDR3 is TGTGCCAGCAGTTTAGGCAGGGGTGAATCACCCCTCCACTTT. It is translated as CASSLGRGESPLHF.

The V gene is TRBV14, the J gene TRBJ2-5, with 7 nucleotides matching TRBD2. Losses at the gene ends were 2 bases for V and 0 bases for J; bases not matched to a gene: 3. The CDR3 runs 15 residues. Germline V lookup: CDR1 SGHDN, CDR2 FVKESK. The CDR3 region is CASSQQRGNQETQYF. CDR3 coding DNA: TGTGCCAGCAGCCAACAGCGGGGTAACCAAGAGACCCAGTACTTC.

The chain joins TRBV5-1 to TRBJ2-7; 9 bases are shared with TRBD1. V dropped 4 bases and J dropped 3; count of bases not matched to a gene: 5. This CDR3 comprises 14 residues. CDR1 and CDR2 from the germline V gene are SGHRS and YFSETQ. CDR3 DNA sequence: TGCGCCAGCAGCCCAGGGGACAGGGACTACGAGCAGTACTTC. Translation gives CASSPGDRDYEQYF.

This sequence joins TRBV30 and TRBJ2-7; possible D gene TRBD2, 6 bases. This CDR3 comprises 11 residues. Germline assignment: CDR1 GTSNPN and CDR2 SVGIG (reference sequence). Here the CDR3 DNA reads TGTGCGACGGGGGTTGCCCACGAGCAGTACTTC. Translation: CATGVAHEQYF.

The chain joins TRBV5-6 to TRBJ1-1; D unresolved. The germline V and J ends were trimmed by 4 bases and 3 bases, with 13 bases remaining between them. CDR1 is SGHDT, CDR2 YYEEEE, per germline. The CDR3 runs 14 residues. CDR3 DNA sequence: TGTGCCAGCAGCCAGCCGGCGGACTACACTGAAGCTTTCTTT. It yields the protein CASSQPADYTEAFF.

This clone was counted a few times. The chain recombines TRBV2 with TRBJ1-5; 8 nucleotides align to TRBD1. With 9 bases clipped from V and 5 bases from J, the junction kept 12 bases outside the gene matches. The CDR3 sequence is 15 residues long. The germline V gene encodes CDR1 SNHLY and CDR2 FYNNEI. The CDR3 nucleotides read TGTGCCAGTGCCCGACGGACAGGGAGGGATCAGCCCCAGCATTTT. Encoded protein: CASARRTGRDQPQHF.

The chain links TRBV4-2 to TRBJ2-7, with 13 nucleotides matching TRBD2. V trimming: 4 bases; J trimming: 2 bases; junction bases outside the gene matches: 5. The CDR3 runs 16 residues. Germline loops: CDR1 LGHNA, CDR2 YNFKEQ. CDR3 region: CASSPEGTSGTYEQYF. CDR3 nucleotide sequence: TGTGCCAGCAGCCCTGAAGGGACTAGCGGGACCTACGAGCAGTACTTC.

CDR3 amino acids: CASIGREKLFF. CDR3 DNA sequence: TGTGCCAGTATTGGGAGAGAAAAACTGTTTTTT. The V gene is TRBV19, the J gene TRBJ1-4, with D unresolved. The CDR3 totals 11 residues. CDR1 is LNHDA, CDR2 SQIVND, per germline (reference sequence). V lost 7 bases and J lost 8, with 8 bases in between.

This clone appeared a few times. The chain combines TRBV29-1 with TRBJ2-5; 8 positions agree with TRBD1. Germline V CDR1 and CDR2: SQVTM, ANQGSEA. This CDR3 is 14 amino acids long. The V and J ends lost 5 bases and 2 bases, in that order; junction bases with no gene match: 7. CDR3 DNA: TGCAGCGTTTTCGACAGGGGTAGGCAAGAGACCCAGTACTTC. Translating gives CSVFDRGRQETQYF.

The chain couples TRBV2 to TRBJ2-1, with a weak D call TRBD2 (6 bases). V lost 0 bases and J 7 bases, leaving 19 bases between the germline ends. CDR3 length: 17 amino acids. Germline assignment: CDR1 SNHLY and CDR2 FYNNEI. The CDR3 loop reads CASSEALVAGKRNEQFF. The CDR3, as DNA: TGTGCCAGCAGTGAAGCGCTTGTGGCGGGGAAAAGGAATGAGCAGTTCTTC.

This clone was detected only a few times. CDR3 sequence reads: CASSSGTGTVNSPLHF. The CDR3 bases are TGTGCCAGCAGCTCCGGGACAGGGACGGTAAATTCACCCCTCCACTTT. The gene calls are TRBV11-2 and TRBJ1-6, with 9 bases lining up with TRBD1. The germline gives CDR1 SGHAT, CDR2 FQNNGV. This CDR3 comprises 16 residues. With 4 bases clipped from V and 7 bases from J, the junction kept 8 bases outside the gene matches.

The V call is TRBV7-3, the J call TRBJ1-1, with D tentatively TRBD1 (5 bases). V lost 5 bases and J lost 4, with 14 bases in between. Germline V gene lookup returns CDR1 SGHTA and CDR2 FQGTGA. This CDR3 has 14 amino acids. The CDR3 spells CASSMGLGSTEAFF. In nucleotides, the CDR3 is TGTGCCAGCAGCATGGGACTGGGGAGCACTGAAGCTTTCTTT.